This TCR beta chain was retrieved from a study of blood T cell repertoires in COVID-19. Overall study: Sites across the United States, Italy and Spain contributed samples from acute and convalescent COVID-19. From T cells, B-cell-depleted T cells, or PBMCs came the material, which was cDNA or gDNA.

In the original processing: For nucleated cells, counts were estimated from reference gene primer amplification. Assay used: immunoSEQ multiplex PCR; TCRdb lists only in-frame clones, some missing. V and J calls and clone size are given by that table; D and trimming were obtained from the DNA. The table lists 150,000 to 200,000 clones, over 70% of them singletons, with approximately 3% in the top ten. CDR3 length equals 15 residues. Germline V gives CDR1 SGDLS, CDR2 YYNGEE. Losses at the gene ends were 3 bases for V and 4 bases for J; bases not matched to a gene: 5. This rearrangement joins TRBV9 to TRBJ2-1, with 9 nucleotides matching TRBD2. This receptor was taken from a man between 65 and 85 years old with acute or convalescent COVID-19. Sequences were obtained from peripheral blood. CDR3 DNA: TGTGCCAGCAGCGGTAGCGGGAGCTCTTACAATGAGCAGTTCTTC. Encoded protein: CASSGSGSSYNEQFF.